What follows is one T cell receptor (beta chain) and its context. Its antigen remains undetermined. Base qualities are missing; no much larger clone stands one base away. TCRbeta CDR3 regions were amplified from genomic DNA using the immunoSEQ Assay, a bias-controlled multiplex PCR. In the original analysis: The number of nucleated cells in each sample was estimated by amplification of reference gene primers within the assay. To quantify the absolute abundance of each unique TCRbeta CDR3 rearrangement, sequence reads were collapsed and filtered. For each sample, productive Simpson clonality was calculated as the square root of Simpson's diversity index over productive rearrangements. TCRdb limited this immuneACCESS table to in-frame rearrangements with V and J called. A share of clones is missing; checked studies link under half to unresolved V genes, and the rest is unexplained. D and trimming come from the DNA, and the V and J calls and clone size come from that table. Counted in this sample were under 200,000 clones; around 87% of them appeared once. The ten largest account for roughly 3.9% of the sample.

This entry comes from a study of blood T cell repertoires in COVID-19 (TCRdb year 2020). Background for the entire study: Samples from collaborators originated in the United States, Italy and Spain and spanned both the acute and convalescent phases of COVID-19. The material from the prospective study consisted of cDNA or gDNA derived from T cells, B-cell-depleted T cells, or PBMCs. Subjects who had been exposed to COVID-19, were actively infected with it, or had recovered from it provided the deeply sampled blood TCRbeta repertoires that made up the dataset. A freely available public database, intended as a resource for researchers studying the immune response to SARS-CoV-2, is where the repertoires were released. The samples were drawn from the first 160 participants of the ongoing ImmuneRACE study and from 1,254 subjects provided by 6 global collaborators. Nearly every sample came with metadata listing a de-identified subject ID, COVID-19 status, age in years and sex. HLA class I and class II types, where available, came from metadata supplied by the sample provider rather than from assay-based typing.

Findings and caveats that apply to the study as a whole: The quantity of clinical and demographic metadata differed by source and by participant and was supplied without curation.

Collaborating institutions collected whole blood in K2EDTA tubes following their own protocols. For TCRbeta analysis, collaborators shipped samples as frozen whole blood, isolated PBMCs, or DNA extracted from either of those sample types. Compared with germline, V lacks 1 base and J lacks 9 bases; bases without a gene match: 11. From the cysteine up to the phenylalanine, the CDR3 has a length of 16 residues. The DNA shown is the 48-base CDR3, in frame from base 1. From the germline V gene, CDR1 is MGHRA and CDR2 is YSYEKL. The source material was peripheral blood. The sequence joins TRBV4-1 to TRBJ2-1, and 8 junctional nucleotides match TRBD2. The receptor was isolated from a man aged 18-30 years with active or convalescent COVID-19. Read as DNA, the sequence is TGCGCCAGCAGCCAAGTCTTTGGCGGGAGGATCGGTGAGCAGTTCTTC. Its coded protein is CASSQVFGGRIGEQFF.